This T cell receptor beta chain was captured in a study of cytomegalovirus exposure and HLA in healthy donors. Whole-study results and caveats: A list of 150 or so TCR beta chains associated with cytomegalovirus was given. In most subjects, TCR beta sequences reportedly gave accurate predictions of HLA-A and HLA-B alleles. The authors excluded some V segments, including TRBV6-2 and TRBV6-3, as indistinguishable. There was a cluster of highly shared sequence variants that was likely a sequencing artifact.

Deletions cut 1 base from V and 7 bases from J, with 10 bases between. CDR1 and CDR2 (germline): SGHVS, FQNEAQ. This CDR3 contains 13 residues. A note on this clone: Its antigen is undetermined.

PCR involved 60 Vbeta and 13 Jbeta primers. Here immunoSEQ multiplex PCR was the method, and the copy in TCRdb shows in-frame clones only, minus some. The profile shows about 190,000 clones, 77% of them singletons. The material sequenced was PBMCs. This chain connects TRBV7-8 to TRBJ1-2, with D tentatively TRBD1 (5 bases). The clonotype comes from a woman aged 25 to 39 in good health and CMV-seropositive. CDR3 protein: CASSLERDFGYTF. DNA for the CDR3: TGTGCCAGCAGCTTAGAACGGGACTTTGGCTACACCTTC.